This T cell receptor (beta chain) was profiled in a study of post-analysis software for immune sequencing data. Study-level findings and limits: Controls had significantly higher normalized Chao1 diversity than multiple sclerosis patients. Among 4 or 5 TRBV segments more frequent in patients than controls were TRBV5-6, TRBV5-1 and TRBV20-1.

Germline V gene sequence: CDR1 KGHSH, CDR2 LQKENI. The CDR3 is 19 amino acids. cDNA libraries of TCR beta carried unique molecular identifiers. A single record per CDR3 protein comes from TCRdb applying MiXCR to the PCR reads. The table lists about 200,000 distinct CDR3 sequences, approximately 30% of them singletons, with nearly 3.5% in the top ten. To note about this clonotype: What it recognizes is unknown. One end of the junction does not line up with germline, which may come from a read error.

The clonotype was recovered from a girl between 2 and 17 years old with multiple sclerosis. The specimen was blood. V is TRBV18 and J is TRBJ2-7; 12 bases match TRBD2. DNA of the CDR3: TGTGCCAGCTCACCAATGGGACTAGCGGGTAGGCAACGAACCTACGTGCAGTACTTC. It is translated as CASSPMGLAGRQRTYVQYF.